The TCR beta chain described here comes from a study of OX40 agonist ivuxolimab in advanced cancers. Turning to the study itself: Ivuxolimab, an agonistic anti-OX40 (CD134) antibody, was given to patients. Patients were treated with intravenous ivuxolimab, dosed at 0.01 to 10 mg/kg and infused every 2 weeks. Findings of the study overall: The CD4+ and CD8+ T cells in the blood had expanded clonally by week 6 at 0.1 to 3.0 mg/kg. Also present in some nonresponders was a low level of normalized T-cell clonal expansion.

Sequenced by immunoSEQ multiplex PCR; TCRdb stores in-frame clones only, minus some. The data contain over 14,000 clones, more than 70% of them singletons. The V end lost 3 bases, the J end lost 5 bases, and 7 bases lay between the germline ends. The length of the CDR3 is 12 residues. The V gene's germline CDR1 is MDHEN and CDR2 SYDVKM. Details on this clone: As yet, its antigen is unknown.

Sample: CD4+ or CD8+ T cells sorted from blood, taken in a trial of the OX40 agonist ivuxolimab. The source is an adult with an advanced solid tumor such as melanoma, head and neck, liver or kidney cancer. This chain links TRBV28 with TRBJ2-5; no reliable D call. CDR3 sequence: CASSFYGETQYF. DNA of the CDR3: TGTGCCAGCAGTTTCTACGGGGAGACCCAGTACTTC.